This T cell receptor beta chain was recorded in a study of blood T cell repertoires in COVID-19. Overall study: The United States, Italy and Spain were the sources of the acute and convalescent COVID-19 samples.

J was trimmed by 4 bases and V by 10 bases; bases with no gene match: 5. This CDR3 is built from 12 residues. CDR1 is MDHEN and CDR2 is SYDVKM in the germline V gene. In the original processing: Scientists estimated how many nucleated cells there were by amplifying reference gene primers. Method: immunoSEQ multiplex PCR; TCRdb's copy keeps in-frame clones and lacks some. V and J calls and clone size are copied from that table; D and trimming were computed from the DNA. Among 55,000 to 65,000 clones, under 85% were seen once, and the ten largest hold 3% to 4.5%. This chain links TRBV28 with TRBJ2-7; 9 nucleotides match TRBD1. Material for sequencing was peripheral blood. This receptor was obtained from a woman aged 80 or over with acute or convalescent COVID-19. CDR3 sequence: CAIRDRAYEQYF. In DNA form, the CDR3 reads TGTGCCATAAGGGACAGGGCTTACGAGCAGTACTTC.